The source of this T cell receptor beta chain is a study of siplizumab effects on memory and regulatory T cells. TCRdb's copy holds only in-frame clones and misses some; the assay was immunoSEQ multiplex PCR. The sample consists of some 99,000 clones, just over 90% of them appearing once. A remark on this clone: The antigen remains unidentified.

CDR1 is MNHNY, CDR2 SVGAGI, per germline (reference sequence). The CDR3 sequence is 15 residues long. V was cut by 5 bases and J by 6 bases, with 19 bases left in between. The study, taken as a whole, reports: Among sequences traceable to unstimulated CD4+ memory cells, alloreactive ones were significantly reduced by siplizumab. Unstimulated subsets contained matches for only a minor fraction of alloreactive clones.

The source of this sequence is a human donor in good health. Sequencing input: Tregs sorted from blood. The chain employs TRBV6-6 and TRBJ1-1, with D perhaps matching TRBD1 (5 bases). CDR3 region: CASSPPGRARPEAFF. CDR3 coding DNA: TGTGCCAGCAGTCCCCCTGGCAGGGCTCGTCCTGAAGCTTTCTTT.